A single sample gave rise to the 5 T cell receptor beta chains below, sequenced in a study of T-cell reconstitution after alpha-beta-depleted transplantation in children. Unique molecular identifiers were used to barcode this TCRbeta library. TCRdb redid the calling of the PCR reads with MiXCR, one entry per CDR3 protein. The data hold about 410,000 distinct CDR3 sequences, with roughly 20% observed a single time. This material consisted of PBMCs from the stem cell graft donor, taken from the stem cell graft. Receptor source: a human donor who donated a stem cell graft to a child with acute myeloid leukemia.

V gene TRBV20-1 combines with J gene TRBJ2-3; possible D gene TRBD2, 6 bases. In germline, CDR1 is DFQATT, CDR2 SNEGSKA (reference sequence). The CDR3 is made up of 15 amino acids. Between the trimmed V and J ends, which lost 1 base and 4 bases, there was a span of 15 bases. The CDR3, as DNA: TGCAGTGCTAGAGGTACTAGCTCCTCCCCAGATACGCAGTATTTT. Translating gives CSARGTSSSPDTQYF.

There are a few counts of this clonotype. The chain carries TRBV29-1 and TRBJ2-2; D gene unclear. CDR1 is SQVTM and CDR2 is ANQGSEA in the germline V gene. V lost 8 bases, J lost 5 bases, and 12 bases lay in between. The CDR3 length is 12 residues. CDR3 in DNA: TGCAGCACGCTAGAGGTTACCGGGGAGCTGTTTTTT. Its translation is CSTLEVTGELFF.

This clonotype was picked up a small number of times. The J gene is TRBJ2-5, the V gene TRBV10-1; D may be TRBD1 or TRBD2 (5 bases each). The germline V gene has CDR1 WNHNN and CDR2 SYGVQD (reference sequence). The CDR3 consists of 16 residues. The germline V and J ends were trimmed by 1 base and 2 bases, with 14 bases remaining between them. The CDR3: CASSEFDEGEQETQYF. DNA for the CDR3: TGCGCCAGCAGTGAGTTCGACGAAGGGGAGCAAGAGACCCAGTACTTC.

DNA for the CDR3: TGCAGCGTTGAAGTGGGTCAGGGATATGGCTACACCTTC. Translating it yields CSVEVGQGYGYTF. The J gene is TRBJ1-2, the V gene TRBV29-1; maybe TRBD1 (5 bases). The CDR3 has 13 residues. Germline values: CDR1 SQVTM, CDR2 ANQGSEA. V lost 1 base and J 5 bases, leaving 11 bases between the germline ends.

This clonotype has ten or more counts. V is TRBV7-6 and J is TRBJ2-1; D remains ambiguous. Trimming removed 0 bases at V and 6 bases at J, with 9 bases between. The CDR3 spans 14 residues. Germline V gene data show CDR1 as SGHVS and CDR2 as FNYEAQ. The CDR3 DNA sequence: TGTGCCAGCAGCTTAGCCCCTACTCCCAATGAGCAGTTCTTC. Its protein product is CASSLAPTPNEQFF.